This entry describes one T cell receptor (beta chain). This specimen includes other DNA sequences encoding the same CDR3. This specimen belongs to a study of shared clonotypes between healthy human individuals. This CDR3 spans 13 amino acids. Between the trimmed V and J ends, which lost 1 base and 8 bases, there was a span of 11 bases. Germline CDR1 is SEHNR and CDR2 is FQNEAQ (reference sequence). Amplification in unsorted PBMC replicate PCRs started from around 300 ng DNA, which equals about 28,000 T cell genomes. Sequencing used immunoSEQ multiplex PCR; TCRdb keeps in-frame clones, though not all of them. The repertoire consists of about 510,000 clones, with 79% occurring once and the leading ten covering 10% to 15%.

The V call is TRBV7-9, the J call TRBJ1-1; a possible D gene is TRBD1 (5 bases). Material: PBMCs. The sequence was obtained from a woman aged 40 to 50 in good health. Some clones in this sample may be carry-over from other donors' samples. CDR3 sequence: CASSLEGGTEAFF. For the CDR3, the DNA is TGTGCCAGCAGCTTAGAGGGTGGGACCGAAGCTTTCTTT.